What follows are 28 T cell receptor beta chains derived from one specimen sequenced in a study of T cells in Graves' hyperthyroidism and ophthalmopathy. RNA transcripts gave rise to amplified TCR beta CDR3 regions. In the first-round RT-PCR of the TCR CDR3, the HTBI primer set was used. Using its own MiXCR run on the multiplex PCR reads, TCRdb lists one record per CDR3 protein. The table includes some 550,000 distinct CDR3 sequences, less than 25% detected once. Sequencing used blood. The receptor source for this set is a man younger than 35 with Graves' hyperthyroidism.

This chain uses TRBV12-5 with TRBJ2-2; D is unclear. Germline V gives CDR1 LGHNT, CDR2 FRNRAP. Deletions cut 6 bases from V and 4 bases from J, with 18 bases between. This CDR3 is 16 amino acids long. DNA for the CDR3: TGTGCTAGTGGCCGCGTGCCTACCTTTCTCACCGGGGAGCTGTTTTTT. Its protein is CASGRVPTFLTGELFF.

This clonotype was recorded many times. The V call is TRBV13, the J call TRBJ2-7; D possibly corresponds to TRBD1 (5 bases). Germline values: CDR1 PRHDT, CDR2 FYEKMQ (reference sequence). V gave up 5 bases and J gave up 4 bases, with 9 bases separating them. The CDR3 spans 12 residues. CDR3 sequence (DNA): TGTGCCAGCAGCCAGGGTATTTACGAGCAGTACTTC. It translates to CASSQGIYEQYF.

This clonotype was detected ten times or more. The chain carries TRBV28 and TRBJ2-5; no reliable D call. Looked up from germline, CDR1 is MDHEN and CDR2 is SYDVKM. The germline V and J ends were trimmed by 10 bases and 0 bases, with 15 bases remaining between them. The CDR3 extends over 14 amino acids. CDR3 loop: CATKPSGNQETQYF. The DNA for the CDR3 is TGTGCCACCAAGCCGTCAGGAAACCAAGAGACCCAGTACTTC.

The chain employs TRBV10-3 and TRBJ1-1; no clear D gene. V gave up 2 bases and J gave up 0 bases, with 4 bases separating them. The CDR3 contains 13 residues. The germline CDR1 and CDR2 sequences are ENHRY and SYGVKD. The CDR3 DNA sequence: TGTGCCATCAGTGAGAATATGAACACTGAAGCTTTCTTT. Translating gives CAISENMNTEAFF.

This clonotype was recorded many times. This chain connects TRBV2 to TRBJ2-7; D perhaps matches TRBD2 (6 bases). Germline assignment: CDR1 SNHLY and CDR2 FYNNEI. The CDR3 totals 13 residues. Trimming removed 7 bases at V and 4 bases at J, with 14 bases between. In DNA, the CDR3 is TGTGCCAGCACCCTCCGAGGGACTTACGAGCAGTACTTC. Translated, it gives CASTLRGTYEQYF.

The chain is built from TRBV6-2 or TRBV6-3 and TRBJ2-7; D not certain. Trimming took 7 bases from V and 10 from J, leaving 23 bases between them. Germline V CDR1 and CDR2: MNHEY, SVGEGT. This CDR3 has 14 amino acids. CDR3: CASTNTATSFDQYF. For the CDR3, the DNA is TGTGCCAGCACCAACACCGCGACATCGTTCGATCAGTACTTC.

This clonotype appeared a single time. The chain has TRBV6-2 or TRBV6-3 and TRBJ1-2; D gene uncertain. Germline loops: CDR1 MNHEY, CDR2 SVGEGT. This CDR3 has 12 amino acids. The V gene lost 2 bases and the J gene lost 4 bases, with 5 bases spanning the gap. CDR3 sequence: CASSYPPYGYTF. The DNA of the CDR3 is TGTGCCAGCAGTTACCCACCCTATGGCTACACCTTC.

This clonotype has just one count. The J gene is TRBJ1-1, the V gene TRBV20-1; D unresolved. Germline V CDR1 and CDR2: DFQATT, SNEGSKA (reference sequence). This CDR3 contains 13 residues. Trimming removed 5 bases from V and 4 bases from J, with 14 bases in between. CDR3 sequence reads: CSAPPPLGTEAFF. For the CDR3, the DNA is TGCAGTGCTCCCCCCCCTTTGGGCACTGAAGCTTTCTTT.

Concerning this clonotype itself: An end of the junction does not agree with germline; a read error may underlie this. The chain links TRBV20-1 to TRBJ2-7; TRBD2 agrees at 12 bases. The CDR3 runs 16 residues. Germline values: CDR1 DFQATT, CDR2 SNEGSKA (reference sequence). Here the CDR3 DNA reads TGCAGTGCTAACCGTCGACTAGCGGGGGCCTCCGACGAGCAGTACTTC. Its translation: CSANRRLAGASDEQYF.

This chain links TRBV11-2 with TRBJ2-7; 9 bases match TRBD1. V lost 1 base, J lost 0 bases, and 7 bases stayed unmatched. CDR3 size: 17 residues. Germline V gives CDR1 SGHAT, CDR2 FQNNGV. The CDR3 reads CASSLGGGTGTSYEQYF. As DNA, the CDR3 is TGTGCCAGCAGCTTAGGAGGGGGGACAGGGACCTCCTACGAGCAGTACTTC.

J is TRBJ2-5 and V is TRBV30; D call uncertain. Deletions cut 1 base from V and 3 bases from J, with 6 bases between. Germline CDR1 GTSNPN, CDR2 SVGIG (reference sequence). This CDR3 has 12 amino acids. The CDR3 here is CAWSGAEETQYF. Here the CDR3 DNA reads TGTGCCTGGAGTGGGGCCGAAGAGACCCAGTACTTC.

The J gene is TRBJ2-4, the V gene TRBV12-3 or TRBV12-4, with D possibly matching TRBD1 (6 bases). The CDR3 is made up of 14 amino acids. V was clipped by 5 bases and J by 8 bases, with 16 bases between them. CDR3 in amino acids: CASSRRTERDIQYF. CDR3 nucleotide sequence: TGTGCCAGCAGTCGCAGGACAGAGCGAGACATTCAGTACTTC.

This clonotype was counted many times. The gene calls are TRBV2 and TRBJ2-5, with D maybe TRBD2 (6 bases). The CDR3 totals 13 residues. Trimming cost V 4 bases and J 7 bases, with 13 bases left between them. Germline lookup yields CDR1 SNHLY and CDR2 FYNNEI. CDR3 DNA: TGTGCCAGCAGTGGGACGGGGGAGTGGACCCAGTACTTC. Encoded protein: CASSGTGEWTQYF.

At least ten counts were recorded for this clonotype. The chain uses TRBV7-8 and TRBJ1-2; 9 bases map to TRBD1. J was trimmed by 3 bases and V by 5 bases; bases with no gene match: 4. The CDR3 loop spans 14 amino acids. The germline CDR1 and CDR2 sequences are SGHVS and FQNEAQ. This CDR3 reads CASSPRDRDYGYTF. CDR3 sequence (DNA): TGTGCCAGCAGCCCCCGGGACAGGGACTATGGCTACACCTTC.

The chain links TRBV20-1 to TRBJ2-5; 10 bases line up with TRBD1. Germline V lookup: CDR1 DFQATT, CDR2 SNEGSKA (reference sequence). There are 14 residues in the CDR3. With 7 bases clipped from V and 3 bases from J, the junction kept 8 bases outside the gene matches. The CDR3 DNA reads as TGCAGTGGGGGCTTCGGGACAGGGGAAGAGACCCAGTACTTC. Its protein product is CSGGFGTGEETQYF.

The rearrangement uses TRBV5-1 and TRBJ1-2; 8 nucleotides align to TRBD1. The trim removed 0 bases at V and 3 bases at J, leaving 4 bases unmatched. CDR1 and CDR2 (germline): SGHRS, YFSETQ. This CDR3 has 15 residues. The CDR3 coding sequence is TGCGCCAGCAGCTTGGGGACAGGGACGGACTATGGCTACACCTTC. Residues: CASSLGTGTDYGYTF.

Ten or more counts support this clonotype. The gene calls are TRBV6-1 and TRBJ2-7; tentative D call: TRBD1 (6 bases). Germline CDR1 MNHNS, CDR2 SASEGT. The CDR3 is 14 amino acids. V dropped 4 bases and J dropped 0 bases, with 10 bases sitting between them. The CDR3 nucleotides are TGTGCCAGCAGTGCCAGGGGTAGCTCCTACGAGCAGTACTTC. Translating it yields CASSARGSSYEQYF.

There are a few counts of this clonotype. The V gene is TRBV7-9, the J gene TRBJ1-5, with D possibly being TRBD1 (5 bases). The CDR3 runs to 12 residues. In germline, CDR1 is SEHNR, CDR2 FQNEAQ (reference sequence). V was cut by 4 bases and J by 11 bases, with 12 bases left in between. The CDR3 sequence: CASSSSGGTQHF. CDR3 nucleotide sequence: TGTGCCAGCAGCTCCTCCGGGGGAACCCAGCATTTT. The whole variable domain, remainder taken from reference TRBV7-9 and TRBJ1-5, is DTGVSQNPRHKITKRGQNVTFRCDPISEHNRLYWYRQTLGQGPEFLTYFQNEAQLEKSRLLSDRFSAERPKGSFSTLEIQRTEQGDSAMYLCASSSSGGTQHFGDGTRLSIL.

This clonotype has more than one count but fewer than ten. V usage is TRBV30 and J usage is TRBJ2-2; D may be TRBD2 (5 bases). This CDR3 contains 12 residues. The V gene's germline CDR1 is GTSNPN and CDR2 SVGIG (reference sequence). The V end was cut by 8 bases, the J end by 4 bases, with 11 bases between. The CDR3 DNA is TGTGCCCAGAACCGGGGCACCGGGGAGCTGTTTTTT. Translating gives CAQNRGTGELFF.

This clonotype was found many times. V gene TRBV19 combines with J gene TRBJ2-2; D gene unclear. CDR3 size: 14 residues. Germline CDR1 and CDR2: LNHDA and SQIVND (reference sequence). Trimming pared 6 bases from V and 6 bases from J, leaving 14 bases between. CDR3 loop: CASSLTGPAGELFF. CDR3 in DNA: TGTGCCAGTAGCCTTACTGGCCCGGCCGGGGAGCTGTTTTTT.

This clonotype was recorded at least ten times. The V call is TRBV12-3 or TRBV12-4, the J call TRBJ2-7; 8 bases agree with TRBD1. The trim removed 5 bases at V and 4 bases at J, leaving 16 bases unmatched. This CDR3 region has 17 residues. In DNA, the CDR3 is TGTGCCAGCAGTATGCCCTTCGGACAGGGAGAACTTTACGAGCAGTACTTC. It translates to CASSMPFGQGELYEQYF.

This clonotype was counted only a few times. The rearrangement links TRBV19 to TRBJ1-6; unclear D gene. The CDR3 extends over 15 amino acids. Deletions cut 5 bases from V and 3 bases from J, with 11 bases between. CDR1 is LNHDA and CDR2 is SQIVND in the germline V gene (reference sequence). The DNA of the CDR3 is TGTGCCAGTAGTGCCGACCATAACTATAATTCACCCCTCCACTTT. Translation: CASSADHNYNSPLHF.

This clonotype was seen more than once but under ten times. One end of the junction is discordant with germline, which a read error may explain. This chain links TRBV12-3 or TRBV12-4 with TRBJ1-2; maybe TRBD1 (5 bases). CDR3 length equals 14 residues. The CDR3 here is CASSSQEGWYGYTF. In DNA form, the CDR3 reads TGTGCCAGCAGCTCCCAGGAGGGGTGGTATGGTTACACCTTC.

With respect to this clonotype: This may arise from a read error, as a much more abundant clone is one base away. This chain uses TRBV11-2 with TRBJ2-5, with 7 bases aligning to TRBD2. Trimming removed 5 bases from V and 5 bases from J; junction bases left unmatched: 11. The CDR3 length is 15 residues. The germline CDR1 and CDR2 sequences are SGHAT and FQNNGV. The CDR3 loop is CASSPRDGGGETQYF. Written as DNA, the CDR3 is TGTGCCAGCAGCCCCCGGGACGGGGGAGGGGAGACCCAGTACTTC. The whole variable domain, remainder taken from reference TRBV11-2 and TRBJ2-5, is EAGVAQSPRYKIIEKRQSVAFWCNPISGHATLYWYQQILGQGPKLLIQFQNNGVVDDSQLPKDRFSAERLKGVDSTLKIQPAKLEDSAVYLCASSPRDGGGETQYFGPGTRLLVL.

The table lists this clonotype with many counts. The J gene is TRBJ2-7, the V gene TRBV6-1; the match to TRBD1 covers 7 bases. Germline trimming cut 6 bases from V and 2 bases from J; bases unmatched to any gene: 7. CDR1 and CDR2 (germline): MNHNS, SASEGT. The CDR3 has 14 residues. For the CDR3, the DNA is TGTGCCAGCAGGAGACAGGGCCTCCCCTACGAGCAGTACTTC. Encoded protein: CASRRQGLPYEQYF.

J is TRBJ2-5 and V is TRBV29-1; 8 bases are shared with TRBD1. Trimming at V came to 5 bases and at J to 9 bases, leaving 14 bases not matched to a gene. Per germline, CDR1 SQVTM and CDR2 ANQGSEA. The CDR3 has 14 residues. DNA for the CDR3: TGCAGCGTTTTCACCGGGACAGGTAGCCCGGCCCAGTACTTC. This gives the protein CSVFTGTGSPAQYF. The complete variable domain, with remaining parts taken from reference TRBV29-1 and TRBJ2-5, reads SAVISQKPSRDICQRGTSLTIQCQVDSQVTMMFWYRQQPGQSLTLIATANQGSEATYESGFVIDKFPISRPNLTFSTLTVSNMSPEDSSIYLCSVFTGTGSPAQYFGPGTRLLVL.

This clonotype showed up many times. This sequence joins TRBV9 and TRBJ1-2; D remains unclear. In germline, CDR1 is SGDLS, CDR2 YYNGEE. Trimming left V 4 bases short and J 0 bases short, with 16 bases between. The length of the CDR3 is 16 residues. CDR3 residues: CASSRQSGPTNYGYTF. As DNA, the CDR3 is TGTGCCAGCAGCCGTCAGTCCGGACCTACTAACTATGGCTACACCTTC.

This clonotype was observed at least ten times. The chain joins TRBV14 to TRBJ1-1; D gene unclear. Trimming pared 7 bases from V and 4 bases from J, leaving 10 bases between. In germline, CDR1 is SGHDN, CDR2 FVKESK. CDR3 length: 12 amino acids. The CDR3 here is CASTASGTEAFF. Written as DNA, the CDR3 is TGTGCCAGCACCGCTTCTGGCACTGAAGCTTTCTTT.